One and the same sample provided the 9 T cell receptor beta chains below, sequenced in a study of vaccination and CD4 T cells after COVID-19. Their antigens are not known. Indicated treatment: approximately nine-day PBMC culture with coronavirus spike peptide pools or control peptides (ViraFEST assay). Researchers collected the unexposed donor's CD4+ T cells before the COVID-19 pandemic (2011-2018). Sequenced with the Oncomine TCR Beta short-read assay was DNA taken from cultured CD4+ T cells. TCRdb re-called the PCR reads through MiXCR, storing one row per CDR3 protein. The profile covers around 6,800 distinct CDR3 sequences, with around 41% appearing a single time and 30% to 35% taken by the ten largest. Sequenced sample: CD4+ T cells from blood, cultured in vitro. The receptors were gathered from a human donor in good health.

The chain employs TRBV28 and TRBJ2-7; possible D gene TRBD2, 6 bases. Germline loops: CDR1 MDHEN, CDR2 SYDVKM. The V end lost 6 bases, the J end lost 2 bases, and 20 bases lay between the germline ends. This CDR3 spans 16 amino acids. The CDR3 DNA sequence: TGTGCCAGCAGCCCCCCGCGGGGAATATTCCCCTACGAGCAGTACTTC. Its translation is CASSPPRGIFPYEQYF.

The chain carries TRBV20-1 and TRBJ2-2; TRBD1 is a possible D gene (6 bases). Germline assignment: CDR1 DFQATT and CDR2 SNEGSKA (reference sequence). V gave up 4 bases and J gave up 10 bases, with 31 bases separating them. The CDR3 extends over 18 amino acids. DNA for the CDR3: TGCAGTGCTACCGACTCCTCTTACGTGGGGGCGCCTACGAAGGAGCTGTTTTTT. Amino acids: CSATDSSYVGAPTKELFF.

The CDR3 DNA reads as TGTGCCAGCAGTGGGGACAGAGGGAAGACCCAGTACTTC. Amino acid sequence: CASSGDRGKTQYF. V and J are TRBV2 and TRBJ2-5; 7 positions match TRBD1. Germline CDR1 reads SNHLY; CDR2 reads FYNNEI. The CDR3 runs to 13 residues. V lost 4 bases and J lost 6; bases outside the gene matches: 5.

The chain recombines TRBV20-1 with TRBJ2-2, with D perhaps given as TRBD1 or TRBD2 (5 bases each). Per germline, CDR1 DFQATT and CDR2 SNEGSKA (reference sequence). CDR3 length equals 14 residues. V lost 6 bases and J lost 5, with 16 bases in between. DNA for the CDR3: TGCAGTGCCACACGGGACGGTCGAACCGGGGAGCTGTTTTTT. Residues: CSATRDGRTGELFF.

This clonotype came up a few times. The rearrangement uses TRBV6-4 and TRBJ2-3, with D perhaps being TRBD1 or TRBD2 (5 bases each). Trimming stripped 6 bases from V and 1 base from J, with 8 bases between. Per the germline V gene, CDR1 is MRHNA and CDR2 is SNTAGT. The CDR3 runs to 13 residues. CDR3 DNA sequence: TGTGCCAGCAGGAGGGACGGCACAGATACGCAGTATTTT. It specifies CASRRDGTDTQYF.

This clonotype is a singleton in its sample. The rearrangement uses TRBV20-1 and TRBJ1-1; 7 positions match TRBD1. Losses at the gene ends were 2 bases for V and 2 bases for J; bases not matched to a gene: 8. Germline values: CDR1 DFQATT, CDR2 SNEGSKA (reference sequence). The CDR3 is 15 residues long. The DNA for the CDR3 is TGCAGTGCTAGACCCAGGGGGACCTCCAACACTGAAGCTTTCTTT. Amino acid sequence: CSARPRGTSNTEAFF.

This clonotype is judged large (0.1 to 1%). The chain has TRBV25-1 and TRBJ1-2, with unresolved D. The germline gives CDR1 MGHDK, CDR2 SYGVNS. V dropped 7 bases and J dropped 4 bases, with 7 bases sitting between them. The CDR3 consists of 11 residues. CDR3 in DNA: TGTGCCAGCATCGGGATCTATGGCTACACCTTC. Its protein is CASIGIYGYTF.

V gene TRBV25-1 combines with J gene TRBJ2-3; D not certain. This CDR3 is 12 amino acids long. V lost 7 bases to trimming and J lost 2 bases, with 7 bases between them. Germline values: CDR1 MGHDK, CDR2 SYGVNS. The CDR3: CASMTTTDTQYF. DNA of the CDR3: TGTGCCAGCATGACCACCACAGATACGCAGTATTTT.

V and J are TRBV19 and TRBJ1-5; D uncertain. CDR3 size: 14 residues. The ends were cut back, 11 bases at V and 6 bases at J, with 20 bases in the middle. The germline V gene encodes CDR1 LNHDA and CDR2 SQIVND (reference sequence). CDR3 residues: CAASDVIRGQPQHF. CDR3 nucleotides: TGTGCCGCTTCGGATGTAATCCGCGGTCAGCCCCAGCATTTT.